The next 19 T cell receptor beta chains were all read from a single sample in a study of response to subunit inactivated influenza vaccine. MiXCR, run by TCRdb on the RT-PCR reads, gives a single entry per CDR3 protein. The data contain under 750,000 distinct CDR3 sequences, over 9.5% of them singletons. The sample was PBMCs from blood, taken on the day of vaccination. The source of these receptors is a man between 45 and 60 years old who received an inactivated influenza vaccine.

A remark on this clonotype: One junction end does not reproduce the germline sequence, and a read error may be involved. The chain carries TRBV15 and TRBJ2-1; 9 bases are a match to TRBD2. Germline CDR1 LNHNV, CDR2 YYDKDF (reference sequence). This CDR3 contains 14 residues. The CDR3 here is CATRRAGGYNEQIF. CDR3 in DNA: TGTGCCACCAGAAGAGCGGGGGGCTACAATGAGCAGATCTTC.

This clonotype has only a few counts. The V call is TRBV7-8, the J call TRBJ1-1; the D is unclear. V dropped 6 bases and J dropped 2 bases, with 16 bases sitting between them. Germline CDR1 is SGHVS and CDR2 is FQNEAQ. The CDR3 runs 15 residues. For the CDR3, the DNA is TGTGCCAGCAGTCTAGGGATGGTCAGAAACACTGAAGCTTTCTTT. Protein sequence: CASSLGMVRNTEAFF.

This clonotype came up many times. The chain joins TRBV4-1 to TRBJ2-7; 7 bases agree with TRBD1. J was trimmed by 10 bases and V by 4 bases; bases with no gene match: 10. CDR3 length: 13 amino acids. Germline V gene lookup returns CDR1 MGHRA and CDR2 YSYEKL. DNA of the CDR3: TGCGCCAGCAGCCCCCTTATAGGGGGCTCCCAGTACTTC. Its protein product is CASSPLIGGSQYF.

This clonotype has a count of ten or more. V gene TRBV4-2 combines with J gene TRBJ1-5; D possibly corresponds to TRBD1 (5 bases). Germline values: CDR1 LGHNA, CDR2 YNFKEQ. The ends were cut back, 0 bases at V and 2 bases at J, with 8 bases in the middle. The CDR3 spans 15 residues. CDR3 DNA: TGTGCCAGCAGCCAAGAGACAGACCGCAATCAGCCCCAGCATTTT. Amino acids: CASSQETDRNQPQHF.

This clonotype was seen more than once but under ten times. The chain carries TRBV7-8 and TRBJ2-5; D unresolved. Germline V gene lookup returns CDR1 SGHVS and CDR2 FQNEAQ. The CDR3 has 14 amino acids. Trimming cost V 5 bases and J 2 bases, with 12 bases left between them. In DNA, the CDR3 is TGTGCCAGCAGCGAGACCGGGTCACAAGAGACCCAGTACTTC. Translated, it gives CASSETGSQETQYF. The complete variable domain, with remaining parts taken from reference TRBV7-8 and TRBJ2-5, reads GAGVSQSPRYKVAKRGQDVALRCDPISGHVSLFWYQQALGQGPEFLTYFQNEAQLDKSGLPSDRFFAERPEGSVSTLKIQRTQQEDSAVYLCASSETGSQETQYFGPGTRLLVL.

CDR3 in DNA: TGCGCCAGCAGCCCGACCGGGGGCAGCGAGCAGTACTTC. Encoded protein: CASSPTGGSEQYF. The chain uses TRBV4-3 and TRBJ2-7; D may correspond to TRBD1 or TRBD2 (6 bases each). Per the germline V gene, CDR1 is LGHNA and CDR2 is YSLEER. CDR3 length: 13 residues. Trimming pared 4 bases from V and 6 bases from J, leaving 13 bases between.

Ten or more counts support this clonotype. V usage is TRBV20-1 and J usage is TRBJ2-1, with 9 bases aligning to TRBD2. CDR3 size: 14 residues. In germline, CDR1 is DFQATT, CDR2 SNEGSKA (reference sequence). The V and J ends lost 6 bases and 8 bases, in that order; junction bases with no gene match: 11. The CDR3 sequence is CSAEWGSGSDEQFF. Here the CDR3 DNA reads TGCAGTGCCGAGTGGGGTAGCGGGAGTGATGAGCAGTTCTTC.

The chain uses TRBV10-1 and TRBJ2-7; 9 nucleotides agree with TRBD1. The CDR3 is 15 residues long. CDR1 and CDR2 (germline): WNHNN, SYGVQD (reference sequence). V shed 5 bases and J 5 bases; nucleotides not matched to a gene: 10. CDR3 residues: CASSTDRGYGHEQYF. CDR3 in DNA: TGCGCCAGCAGTACTGACAGGGGGTACGGCCACGAGCAGTACTTC.

The V call is TRBV18, the J call TRBJ2-1; 13 nucleotides line up with TRBD2. This CDR3 is 16 amino acids long. V shed 3 bases and J 7 bases; nucleotides not matched to a gene: 6. Germline CDR1 is KGHSH and CDR2 is LQKENI. CDR3 amino acids: CASSPRLAGGVNEQFF. The DNA for the CDR3 is TGTGCCAGCTCACCTCGACTAGCGGGAGGAGTTAATGAGCAGTTCTTC.

CDR3 DNA sequence: TGTGCCAGCAGCCGCCGAGGGGACAATCAGCCCCAGCATTTT. Its translation: CASSRRGDNQPQHF. The chain joins TRBV6-2 or TRBV6-3 to TRBJ1-5, with D possibly TRBD1 on 5 matching bases. The CDR3 consists of 14 residues. With 6 bases removed from V and 3 bases from J, the gap between germline ends came to 12 bases. The germline gives CDR1 MNHEY, CDR2 SVGEGT.

With respect to this clonotype: A much larger clone sits a single nucleotide away, making a read error possible. V and J are TRBV29-1 and TRBJ2-5, with D perhaps TRBD1 (5 bases). The ends were cut back, 7 bases at V and 5 bases at J, with 17 bases in the middle. The CDR3 loop spans 13 amino acids. Germline V CDR1 and CDR2: SQVTM, ANQGSEA. CDR3 loop: CSAVGRGEETQYF. CDR3 in DNA: TGCAGCGCCGTAGGTAGGGGTGAGGAGACCCAGTACTTC.

This clonotype has a count of ten or more. This chain joins TRBV6-2 or TRBV6-3 and TRBJ2-7, with D possibly matching TRBD2 (5 bases). V dropped 7 bases and J dropped 3 bases, with 16 bases sitting between them. Germline V gene lookup returns CDR1 MNHEY and CDR2 SVGEGT. The CDR3 runs to 14 residues. CDR3 residues: CASTQRRGYYEQYF. In nucleotides, the CDR3 is TGTGCCAGCACCCAAAGACGGGGTTACTACGAGCAGTACTTC.

V is TRBV5-6 and J is TRBJ2-2, with TRBD1 identical over 9 bases. This CDR3 spans 16 amino acids. CDR1 and CDR2 from the germline V gene are SGHDT and YYEEEE. Trimming removed 1 base from V and 5 bases from J; junction bases left unmatched: 6. Here the CDR3 DNA reads TGTGCCAGCAGCTTGTTGGGACAGGGACCAACCGGGGAGCTGTTTTTT. It is translated as CASSLLGQGPTGELFF.

This clonotype has more than one count but fewer than ten. The chain is built from TRBV29-1 and TRBJ2-7; 11 positions agree with TRBD1. The germline V gene has CDR1 SQVTM and CDR2 ANQGSEA. With 3 bases clipped from V and 2 bases from J, the junction kept 6 bases outside the gene matches. The length of the CDR3 is 15 residues. The CDR3 DNA is TGCAGCGTTGAGGAACGGGACAGGGGGACCTACGAGCAGTACTTC. Amino acid sequence: CSVEERDRGTYEQYF.

This clonotype was seen a handful of times. V usage is TRBV2 and J usage is TRBJ2-3; TRBD2 aligns across 9 bases. CDR3 length: 17 amino acids. The V segment lost 0 bases and the J segment 5 bases; nucleotides outside the gene matches: 9. Germline CDR1 and CDR2: SNHLY and FYNNEI. Here the CDR3 DNA reads TGTGCCAGCAGTGAAGCTAGCGGGGGCTCCCAAGGAGATACGCAGTATTTT. As protein: CASSEASGGSQGDTQYF.

The J gene is TRBJ2-7, the V gene TRBV4-2; D uncertain. V was pared by 1 base and J by 2 bases, with 9 bases between. The germline CDR1 and CDR2 sequences are LGHNA and YNFKEQ. The CDR3 is 14 residues long. For the CDR3, the DNA is TGTGCCAGCAGCCAAGCCAGAAACACCTACGAGCAGTACTTC. Residues: CASSQARNTYEQYF.

This clonotype occurred a few times. The chain has TRBV6-2 or TRBV6-3 and TRBJ1-2; D is uncertain. The length of the CDR3 is 13 residues. V was clipped by 7 bases and J by 3 bases, with 12 bases between them. Germline CDR1 is MNHEY and CDR2 is SVGEGT. In DNA form, the CDR3 reads TGTGCCAGCACGATCACTCCGGACTATGGCTACACCTTC. It translates to CASTITPDYGYTF.

In regard to this clonotype: Given a much more abundant clone one base away, this may be a read error. This chain uses TRBV7-9 with TRBJ2-7; D possibly corresponds to TRBD2 (5 bases). V lost 5 bases, J lost 0 bases, and 20 bases lay in between. The germline gives CDR1 SEHNR, CDR2 FQNEAQ (reference sequence). The CDR3 consists of 17 residues. The CDR3 protein is CASSRSGLGMSSYEQYF. CDR3 bases: TGTGCCAGCAGCCGTTCGGGGTTGGGGATGAGCTCCTACGAGCAGTACTTC.

This clonotype was found many times. The chain carries TRBV29-1 and TRBJ2-1, with 9 bases matching TRBD2. The germline V gene has CDR1 SQVTM and CDR2 ANQGSEA. This CDR3 spans 14 amino acids. V trimming: 2 bases; J trimming: 8 bases; junction bases outside the gene matches: 7. CDR3 coding DNA: TGCAGCGTTGAAAGCGGGACTAGCATCTATGAGCAGTTCTTC. Protein: CSVESGTSIYEQFF.